Below are 14 T cell receptor beta chains sequenced from a single sample in a study of beta chain features in type 1 diabetes. All of the isolated RNA was reverse transcribed, so expressed TCRB transcripts were sequenced. Method: immunoSEQ multiplex PCR; TCRdb's copy keeps in-frame clones and lacks some. The repertoire includes over 120,000 clones, more than 9% of them detected once, and less than 1.5% sits in the top ten. Material for sequencing was naive CD4+ T cells from blood. These receptors were collected from a man aged 18 to 29 in good health.

This clone was observed a single time. The V gene is TRBV5-4, the J gene TRBJ1-2; 9 bases agree with TRBD1. CDR3 length equals 14 residues. Trimming at V came to 4 bases and at J to 8 bases, leaving 9 bases not matched to a gene. Germline CDR1 reads SGHNT; CDR2 reads YYREEE (reference sequence). The CDR3: CASSPGGQGGGYTF. Here the CDR3 DNA reads TGTGCCAGCAGCCCTGGGGGACAGGGAGGCGGCTACACCTTC.

There are many counts of this clone. V and J are TRBV27 and TRBJ1-5, with 12 bases fitting TRBD1. Germline CDR1 MNHEY, CDR2 SMNVEV (reference sequence). The CDR3 is 15 residues long. Trimming removed 4 bases from V and 5 bases from J; junction bases left unmatched: 3. CDR3 region: CASSWGQGADQPQHF. The CDR3 nucleotides read TGTGCCAGCAGTTGGGGACAGGGGGCGGATCAGCCCCAGCATTTT.

The table lists this clone with many counts. This chain joins TRBV6-5 and TRBJ2-4; D gene ambiguous. Per germline, CDR1 MNHEY and CDR2 SVGAGI. The CDR3 loop spans 16 amino acids. Trimming removed 4 bases at V and 1 base at J, with 14 bases between. The CDR3 sequence: CASSSLQPQAKNIQYF. The CDR3 DNA reads TGTGCCAGCAGTTCCTTACAACCGCAGGCCAAAAACATTCAGTACTTC.

The chain uses TRBV7-2 and TRBJ2-5, with TRBD2 matching 9 bases. Germline-derived CDR1 and CDR2 are SGHTA and FQGNSA. CDR3 length: 16 residues. V was clipped by 1 base and J by 4 bases; unmatched bases: 7. CDR3: CASSLGAGGTLETQYF. CDR3 in DNA: TGTGCCAGCAGCTTAGGGGCGGGGGGGACGTTAGAGACCCAGTACTTC.

The chain couples TRBV9 to TRBJ1-1; the D gene is possibly TRBD1 (5 bases). This CDR3 contains 15 residues. Trimming removed 0 bases from V and 7 bases from J, with 16 bases in between. The V gene's germline CDR1 is SGDLS and CDR2 YYNGEE. The CDR3 spells CASSVEIGPTVEAFF. The CDR3 DNA reads TGTGCCAGCAGCGTAGAGATAGGTCCGACAGTTGAAGCTTTCTTT. Looking up the rest from reference TRBV9 and TRBJ1-1 gives the full variable domain: DSGVTQTPKHLITATGQRVTLRCSPRSGDLSVYWYQQSLDQGLQFLIQYYNGEERAKGNILERFSAQQFPDLHSELNLSSLELGDSALYFCASSVEIGPTVEAFFGQGTRLTVV.

This clone was counted only a few times. The chain uses TRBV9 and TRBJ1-5; 9 nucleotides match TRBD1. In germline, CDR1 is SGDLS, CDR2 YYNGEE. The CDR3 runs 15 residues. The junction had 3 bases not matched to a gene; V was cut back by 0 bases and J by 5 bases. The CDR3 DNA follows: TGTGCCAGCAGCGTAGCAGGGGACAGGGATCAGCCCCAGCATTTT. The encoded protein is CASSVAGDRDQPQHF. The full variable domain, with the rest looked up from reference TRBV9 and TRBJ1-5, is DSGVTQTPKHLITATGQRVTLRCSPRSGDLSVYWYQQSLDQGLQFLIQYYNGEERAKGNILERFSAQQFPDLHSELNLSSLELGDSALYFCASSVAGDRDQPQHFGDGTRLSIL.

In this sample, this clone turned up a few times. This CDR3 reads CASSLGLGSTDTQYF. In DNA form, the CDR3 reads TGTGCCAGCAGCTTAGGGCTGGGCAGCACAGATACGCAGTATTTT. This rearrangement joins TRBV7-3 to TRBJ2-3; no clear D. The V end lost 2 bases, the J end lost 0 bases, and 9 bases lay between the germline ends. The germline CDR1 and CDR2 sequences are SGHTA and FQGTGA. The CDR3 totals 15 residues.

The chain recombines TRBV6-5 with TRBJ2-6; D call uncertain. Germline V gene lookup returns CDR1 MNHEY and CDR2 SVGAGI. This CDR3 has 15 residues. Deletions cut 0 bases from V and 4 bases from J, with 7 bases between. The CDR3 loop is CASSYSATGANVLTF. The CDR3 nucleotides are TGTGCCAGCAGTTACTCGGCGACAGGGGCCAACGTCCTGACTTTC.

This chain connects TRBV6-1 to TRBJ1-6; a weak D match, TRBD1 (6 bases). This CDR3 spans 15 amino acids. Germline V lookup: CDR1 MNHNS, CDR2 SASEGT. Deletions cut 7 bases from V and 7 bases from J, with 17 bases between. For the CDR3, the DNA is TGTGCCAGCACCCCCGTTGGGGGCCCCAATTCACCCCTCCACTTT. Translated: CASTPVGGPNSPLHF.

Concerning this clone: This sample includes further DNA sequences coding for the same CDR3. The rearrangement links TRBV25-1 to TRBJ2-5; D unclear. The V gene lost 4 bases and the J gene lost 5 bases, with 14 bases spanning the gap. In germline, CDR1 is MGHDK, CDR2 SYGVNS. The CDR3 totals 14 residues. CDR3 in amino acids: CASSANNWAETQYF. The CDR3 DNA reads as TGTGCCAGCAGTGCAAACAACTGGGCGGAGACCCAGTACTTC.

This clone was counted between two and nine times. The chain joins TRBV5-1 to TRBJ2-7, with D possibly matching TRBD1 (5 bases). Looked up from germline, CDR1 is SGHRS and CDR2 is YFSETQ. V dropped 1 base and J dropped 6 bases, with 17 bases sitting between them. This CDR3 region has 15 residues. The CDR3 here is CASSLIRLGVGEQYF. Written as DNA, the CDR3 is TGCGCCAGCAGCTTGATACGGTTAGGGGTCGGCGAGCAGTACTTC.

This clone showed up just once. This chain joins TRBV5-1 and TRBJ1-2, with TRBD1 matching 7 bases. CDR1 is SGHRS, CDR2 YFSETQ, per germline. J lost 4 bases, V lost 3 bases, and 12 bases had no gene match. This CDR3 spans 16 amino acids. Here the CDR3 reads CASSYPGRQGGYGYTF. The DNA for the CDR3 is TGCGCCAGCAGCTACCCCGGTAGGCAGGGGGGCTATGGCTACACCTTC.

The chain links TRBV6-5 to TRBJ2-1; 7 bases match TRBD1. CDR3 size: 14 residues. The V gene's germline CDR1 is MNHEY and CDR2 SVGAGI. V gave up 4 bases and J gave up 6 bases; unmatched junction bases: 6. In DNA form, the CDR3 reads TGTGCCAGCAGTTGGCCACAGGGGACCAATGAGCAGTTCTTC. It encodes CASSWPQGTNEQFF.

This sequence joins TRBV7-2 and TRBJ2-5; 8 nucleotides match TRBD1. Gene TRBJ2-7 matches the end of the DNA better, so the J call may be wrong. This CDR3 has 15 residues. Germline CDR1 reads SGHTA; CDR2 reads FQGNSA. DNA of the CDR3: TGTGCCAGCAGCTTAGTGGACAGGGCGACCTACGAGCAGTACTTC. Translating it yields CASSLVDRATYEQYF.